The rows below give T cell receptor beta chains drawn from one sample of a study of brain metastases from non-small cell lung cancer. Profiling relied on immunoSEQ multiplex PCR, and the TCRdb table lists in-frame clones only, not all of them. The data contain about 16,000 clones, under 85% of them singletons. Sequencing was performed on primary lung tumor tissue. The origin of the receptors is a donor at least 40 years old with non-small cell lung cancer. Both conserved end residues are part of each CDR3. A D gene is named only where the DNA matches it firmly. Clone size is not always given. Where it is, it says once, few, many or a class for expanded clones.

TRBJ2-3	TRBV5-5	.	.	CASSLGVGGSPSTDTQYF	TGTGCCAGCAGCTTGGGGGTAGGGGGGAGCCCTAGCACAGATACGCAGTATTTT
TRBJ1-1	TRBV7-8	.	.	CASSLGRNTEAFF	TGTGCCAGCAGCTTAGGTCGGAACACTGAAGCTTTCTTT
TRBJ1-4	TRBV7-9	.	.	CASSHRGEANGGNEKLFF	TGTGCCAGCAGCCATCGAGGAGAAGCCAACGGGGGAAATGAAAAACTGTTTTTT
TRBJ2-2	TRBV5-1	.	.	CASSLVSGELFF	TGCGCCAGCAGCTTGGTATCCGGGGAGCTGTTTTTT
TRBJ2-1	TRBV5-1	.	few	CASSPGGRYNEQFF	TGCGCCAGCAGCCCAGGCGGACGGTACAATGAGCAGTTCTTC
TRBJ2-7	TRBV7-9	.	.	CASSLSYEQYF	TGTGCCAGCAGCTTAAGCTACGAGCAGTACTTC
TRBJ1-2	TRBV9	TRBD1	.	CASSVEGQDGYGYTF	TGTGCCAGCAGCGTAGAAGGACAGGACGGATATGGCTACACCTTC
TRBJ2-7	TRBV20-1	TRBD1	.	CSARGPGQVEF	TGCAGTGCTAGGGGTCCGGGACAGGTCGAATTC
TRBJ1-4	TRBV18	.	.	CASSPNIPGTNEKLFF	TGTGCCAGCTCACCTAACATACCGGGAACTAATGAAAAACTGTTTTTT
TRBJ2-3	TRBV24-1	.	.	CATSARGGTDTQYF	TGTGCCACCAGTGCAAGGGGGGGCACAGATACGCAGTATTTT
TRBJ1-1	TRBV5-1	.	.	CASSSISGGGTEAFF	TGCGCCAGCAGCTCGATCTCCGGGGGAGGTACTGAAGCTTTCTTT
TRBJ1-4	TRBV10-3	.	.	CAISLSRGVGDEKLFF	TGTGCCATCAGTTTATCCAGGGGCGTCGGGGATGAAAAACTGTTTTTT
TRBJ1-4	TRBV6-2/TRBV6-3	.	.	CASSDRTAVGKLFF	TGTGCCAGCAGTGACCGAACCGCCGTGGGAAAACTGTTTTTT
TRBJ1-2	TRBV6-4	.	.	CASSDGLGGYTF	TGTGCCAGCAGTGACGGACTCGGGGGCTACACCTTC
TRBJ1-2	TRBV12-5	TRBD1	once	CASAEGAYGYTF	TGTGCTAGCGCCGAGGGGGCTTATGGCTACACCTTC
TRBJ1-1	TRBV27	.	few	CASSFGHLNTEAFF	TGTGCCAGCAGTTTCGGACATTTGAACACTGAAGCTTTCTTT
TRBJ1-3	TRBV28	.	.	CAIAPGPLSGNTIYF	TGTGCCATCGCTCCAGGGCCCCTCTCTGGAAATACCATATATTTT
TRBJ2-5	TRBV7-7	.	.	CASSLGMGREETQYF	TGTGCCAGCAGCTTAGGAATGGGCAGGGAAGAGACCCAGTACTTC
TRBJ1-2	TRBV6-1	.	.	CASSEGTAYGYTF	TGTGCCAGCAGTGAAGGGACAGCCTATGGCTACACCTTC
TRBJ1-2	TRBV7-9	.	.	CASSFWEGGTGYTF	TGTGCCAGCAGCTTCTGGGAGGGGGGCACTGGCTACACCTTC
TRBJ1-3	TRBV25-1	.	.	CASSAAYSGNTIYF	TGTGCCAGCAGCGCCGCGTACTCTGGAAACACCATATATTTT
TRBJ2-5	TRBV19	TRBD1	.	CASSSRTGRVQETQYF	TGTGCCAGTAGTTCCCGGACAGGGCGGGTACAAGAGACCCAGTACTTC
TRBJ1-3	TRBV9	.	.	CASSVPSSGNTIYF	TGTGCCAGCAGCGTACCAAGCTCTGGAAACACCATATATTTT
TRBJ1-1	TRBV2	.	.	CASSLPYTEAFF	TGTGCCAGCAGCTTACCTTATACTGAAGCTTTCTTT
TRBJ1-4	TRBV12-3/TRBV12-4	TRBD1	.	CASRGQAKLFF	TGTGCCAGCAGGGGACAGGCGAAACTGTTTTTT
TRBJ2-2	TRBV15	.	once	CATSRDRGAGTGELFF	TGTGCCACCAGCAGAGATCGAGGGGCGGGGACCGGGGAGCTGTTTTTT
TRBJ1-2	TRBV4-2	.	.	CASSQDRDTYYGYTF	TGTGCCAGCAGCCAAGACCGGGACACCTACTATGGCTACACCTTC
TRBJ2-5	TRBV7-6	.	.	CASSLALWGALDETQYF	TGTGCCAGCAGCTTAGCGCTTTGGGGGGCGCTGGACGAGACCCAGTACTTC
TRBJ1-2	TRBV28	.	.	CASSSRDTSRFNYGYTF	TGTGCCAGCAGTTCCCGGGATACGAGCCGATTTAACTATGGCTACACCTTC
TRBJ1-6	TRBV27	.	.	CASNGGRNSPLHF	TGTGCCAGTAATGGGGGGCGCAATTCACCCCTCCACTTT
TRBJ1-1	TRBV11-1	.	.	CASSSGQIMNTEAFF	TGTGCCAGCAGCTCAGGACAGATCATGAACACTGAAGCTTTCTTT
TRBJ1-5	TRBV19	.	.	CASSPRRGIQPQHF	TGTGCCAGTAGTCCTAGGAGGGGGATCCAGCCCCAGCATTTT
TRBJ1-6	TRBV10-3	.	once	CAISESRAHLSSYNSPLHF	TGTGCCATCAGTGAGTCGAGGGCCCACCTTAGCTCCTATAATTCACCCCTCCACTTT
TRBJ2-5	TRBV19	TRBD1	.	CASSIHWTGGLETQYF	TGTGCCAGTAGTATTCACTGGACAGGGGGCCTGGAGACCCAGTACTTC
TRBJ1-2	TRBV3-1/TRBV3-2	.	.	CASSHGAATYGYTF	TGTGCCAGCAGCCACGGGGCAGCAACTTATGGCTACACCTTC
TRBJ2-7	TRBV12-3/TRBV12-4	.	.	CASRTGTPYEQYF	TGTGCCAGCAGGACCGGGACTCCGTACGAGCAGTACTTC
TRBJ1-4	TRBV5-5	.	.	CASSLIATLATNEKLFF	TGTGCCAGCAGCTTGATCGCGACACTCGCAACTAATGAAAAACTATTTTTT
TRBJ1-1	TRBV4-1	.	.	CASSQGRTSAGHAFF	TGCGCCAGCAGCCAGGGGAGGACCTCCGCGGGGCATGCTTTCTTT
TRBJ2-1	TRBV12-3/TRBV12-4	.	.	CASSLFPGEQFF	TGTGCCAGCAGTTTATTCCCGGGGGAGCAGTTCTTC
TRBJ2-2	TRBV9	.	.	CASSVGTGELFF	TGTGCCAGCAGCGTAGGCACCGGGGAGCTGTTTTTT
TRBJ1-1	TRBV11-1	.	few	CASSFSQTNTEAFF	TGTGCCAGCAGCTTTTCGCAGACGAACACTGAAGCTTTCTTT
TRBJ2-2	TRBV14	TRBD1	few	CASSQVAGGPGELFF	TGTGCCAGCAGCCAAGTTGCAGGGGGCCCTGGGGAGCTGTTTTTT